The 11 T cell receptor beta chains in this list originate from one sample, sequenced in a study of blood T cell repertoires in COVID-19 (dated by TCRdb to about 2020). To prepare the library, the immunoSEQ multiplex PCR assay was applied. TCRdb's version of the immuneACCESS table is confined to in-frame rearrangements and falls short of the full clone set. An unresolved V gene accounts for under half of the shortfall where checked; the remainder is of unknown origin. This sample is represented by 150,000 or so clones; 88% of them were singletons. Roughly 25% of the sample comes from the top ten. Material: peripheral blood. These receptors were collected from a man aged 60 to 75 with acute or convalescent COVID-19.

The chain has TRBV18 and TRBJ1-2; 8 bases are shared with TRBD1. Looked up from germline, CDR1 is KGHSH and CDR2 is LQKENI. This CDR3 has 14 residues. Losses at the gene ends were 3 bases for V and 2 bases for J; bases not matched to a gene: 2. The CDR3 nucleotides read TGTGCCAGCTCACCGGGGGACAGGAACTATGGCTACACCTTC. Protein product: CASSPGDRNYGYTF.

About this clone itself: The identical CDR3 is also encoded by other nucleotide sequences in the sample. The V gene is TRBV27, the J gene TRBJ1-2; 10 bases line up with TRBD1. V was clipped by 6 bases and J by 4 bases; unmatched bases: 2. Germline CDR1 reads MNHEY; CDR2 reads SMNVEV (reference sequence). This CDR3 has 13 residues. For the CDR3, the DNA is TGTGCCAGCAGCTGGACAGGGGGCTATGGCTACACCTTC. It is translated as CASSWTGGYGYTF.

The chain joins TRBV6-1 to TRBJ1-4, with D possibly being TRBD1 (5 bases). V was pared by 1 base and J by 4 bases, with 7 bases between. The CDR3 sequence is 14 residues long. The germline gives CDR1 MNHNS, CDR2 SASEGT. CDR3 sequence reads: CASSEGGSNEKLFF. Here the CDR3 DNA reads TGTGCCAGCAGTGAAGGGGGCAGTAATGAAAAACTGTTTTTT.

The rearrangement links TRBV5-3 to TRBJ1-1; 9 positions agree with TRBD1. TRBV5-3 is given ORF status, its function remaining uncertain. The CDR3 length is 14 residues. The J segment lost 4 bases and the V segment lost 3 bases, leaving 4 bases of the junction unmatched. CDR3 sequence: CARSWETGGTEAFF. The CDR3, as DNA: TGTGCCAGAAGCTGGGAGACAGGGGGCACTGAAGCTTTCTTT.

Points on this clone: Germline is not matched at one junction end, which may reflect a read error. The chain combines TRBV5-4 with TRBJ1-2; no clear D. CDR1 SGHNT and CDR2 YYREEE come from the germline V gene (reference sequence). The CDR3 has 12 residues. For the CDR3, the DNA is TGTGCCAGCAGCTTAGTAAACTCTGGCTACACCTTC. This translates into CASSLVNSGYTF.

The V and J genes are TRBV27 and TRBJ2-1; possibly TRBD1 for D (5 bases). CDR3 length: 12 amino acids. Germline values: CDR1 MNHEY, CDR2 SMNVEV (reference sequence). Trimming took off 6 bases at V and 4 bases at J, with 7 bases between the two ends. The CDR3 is CASSDRYNEQFF. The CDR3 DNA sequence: TGTGCCAGCAGCGACAGATACAATGAGCAGTTCTTC.

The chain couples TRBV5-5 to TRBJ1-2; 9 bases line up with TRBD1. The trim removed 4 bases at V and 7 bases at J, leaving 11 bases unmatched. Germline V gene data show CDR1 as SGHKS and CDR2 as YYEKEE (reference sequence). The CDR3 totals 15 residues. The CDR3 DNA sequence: TGTGCCAGCAGCCCAACAGGGGGCGGAAAGTCTGGCTACACCTTC. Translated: CASSPTGGGKSGYTF.

CDR3 sequence (DNA): TGTGCCAGTAACAGGGGACCCCGCTCTGGGGCCAACGTCCTGACTTTC. Translation gives CASNRGPRSGANVLTF. V usage is TRBV19 and J usage is TRBJ2-6; 7 bases are a match to TRBD1. Trimming took 7 bases from V and 0 from J; bases not matched to a gene: 6. The CDR3 totals 16 residues. In germline, CDR1 is LNHDA, CDR2 SQIVND (reference sequence).

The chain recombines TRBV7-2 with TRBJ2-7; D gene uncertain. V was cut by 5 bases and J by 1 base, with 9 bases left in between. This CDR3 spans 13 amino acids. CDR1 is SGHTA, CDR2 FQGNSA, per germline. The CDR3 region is CASSPGQSYEQYF. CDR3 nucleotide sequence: TGTGCCAGCAGCCCAGGCCAGTCCTACGAGCAGTACTTC.

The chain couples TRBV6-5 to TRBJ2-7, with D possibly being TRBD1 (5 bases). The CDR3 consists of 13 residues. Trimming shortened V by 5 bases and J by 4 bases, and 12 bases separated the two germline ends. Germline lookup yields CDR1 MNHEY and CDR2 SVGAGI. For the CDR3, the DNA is TGTGCCAGCAGTACCACAGGCTTGTACGAGCAGTACTTC. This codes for CASSTTGLYEQYF.

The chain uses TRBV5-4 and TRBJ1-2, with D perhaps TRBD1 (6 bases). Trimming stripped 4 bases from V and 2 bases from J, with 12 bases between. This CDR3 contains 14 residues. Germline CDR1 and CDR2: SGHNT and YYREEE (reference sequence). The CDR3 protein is CASSRPQGNYGYTF. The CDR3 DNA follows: TGTGCCAGCAGCCGCCCTCAGGGGAACTATGGCTACACCTTC.